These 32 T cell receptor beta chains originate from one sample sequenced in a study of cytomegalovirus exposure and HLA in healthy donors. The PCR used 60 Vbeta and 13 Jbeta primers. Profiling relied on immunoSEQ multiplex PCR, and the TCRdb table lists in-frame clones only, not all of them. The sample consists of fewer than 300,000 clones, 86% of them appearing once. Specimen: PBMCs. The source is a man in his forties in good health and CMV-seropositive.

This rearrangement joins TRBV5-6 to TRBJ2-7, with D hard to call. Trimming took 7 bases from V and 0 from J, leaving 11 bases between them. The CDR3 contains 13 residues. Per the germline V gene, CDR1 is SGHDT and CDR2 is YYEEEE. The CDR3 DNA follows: TGTGCCAGCCTGGGCAAAAGCTCCTACGAGCAGTACTTC. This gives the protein CASLGKSSYEQYF.

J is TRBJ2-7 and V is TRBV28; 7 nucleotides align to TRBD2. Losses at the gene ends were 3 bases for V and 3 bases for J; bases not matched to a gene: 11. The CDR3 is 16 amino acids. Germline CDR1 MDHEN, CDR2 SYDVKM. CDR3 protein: CASSLVGGMGGYEQYF. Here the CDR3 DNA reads TGTGCCAGCAGTTTGGTCGGGGGGATGGGCGGCTACGAGCAGTACTTC.

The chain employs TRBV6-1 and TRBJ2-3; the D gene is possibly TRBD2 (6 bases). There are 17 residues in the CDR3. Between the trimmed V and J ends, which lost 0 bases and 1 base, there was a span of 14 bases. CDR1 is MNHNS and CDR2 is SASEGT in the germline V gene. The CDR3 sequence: CASSEALGGWGTDTQYF. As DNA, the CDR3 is TGTGCCAGCAGTGAAGCGCTGGGGGGTTGGGGCACAGATACGCAGTATTTT.

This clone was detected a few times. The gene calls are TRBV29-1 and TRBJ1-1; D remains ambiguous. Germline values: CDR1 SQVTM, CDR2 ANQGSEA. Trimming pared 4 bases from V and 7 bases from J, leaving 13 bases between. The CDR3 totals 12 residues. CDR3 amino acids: CSVVPQAHEAFF. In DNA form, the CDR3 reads TGCAGCGTTGTTCCCCAGGCGCATGAAGCTTTCTTT. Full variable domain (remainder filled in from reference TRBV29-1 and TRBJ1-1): SAVISQKPSRDICQRGTSLTIQCQVDSQVTMMFWYRQQPGQSLTLIATANQGSEATYESGFVIDKFPISRPNLTFSTLTVSNMSPEDSSIYLCSVVPQAHEAFFGQGTRLTVV.

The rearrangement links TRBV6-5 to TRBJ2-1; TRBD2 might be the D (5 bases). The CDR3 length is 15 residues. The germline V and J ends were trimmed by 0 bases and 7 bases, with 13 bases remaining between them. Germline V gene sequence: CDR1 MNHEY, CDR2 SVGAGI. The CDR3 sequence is CASSYSTFRGNEQFF. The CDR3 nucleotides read TGTGCCAGCAGTTACTCGACTTTTCGGGGAAATGAGCAGTTCTTC.

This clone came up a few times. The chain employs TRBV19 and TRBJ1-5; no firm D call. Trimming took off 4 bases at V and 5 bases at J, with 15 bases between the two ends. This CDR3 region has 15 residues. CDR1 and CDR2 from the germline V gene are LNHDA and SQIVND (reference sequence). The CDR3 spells CASSRPSGRDQPQHF. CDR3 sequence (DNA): TGTGCCAGTAGTAGGCCGTCTGGGCGTGATCAGCCCCAGCATTTT.

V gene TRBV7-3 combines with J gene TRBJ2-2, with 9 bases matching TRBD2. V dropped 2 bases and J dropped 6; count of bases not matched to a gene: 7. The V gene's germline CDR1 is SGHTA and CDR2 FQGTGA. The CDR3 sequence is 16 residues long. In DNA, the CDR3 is TGTGCCAGCAGCTTATTAGCGGGAGATATATCCGGGGAGCTGTTTTTT. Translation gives CASSLLAGDISGELFF. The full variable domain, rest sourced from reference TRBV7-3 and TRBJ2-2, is GAGVSQTPSNKVTEKGKYVELRCDPISGHTALYWYRQSLGQGPEFLIYFQGTGAADDSGLPNDRFFAVRPEGSVSTLKIQRTERGDSAVYLCASSLLAGDISGELFFGEGSRLTVL.

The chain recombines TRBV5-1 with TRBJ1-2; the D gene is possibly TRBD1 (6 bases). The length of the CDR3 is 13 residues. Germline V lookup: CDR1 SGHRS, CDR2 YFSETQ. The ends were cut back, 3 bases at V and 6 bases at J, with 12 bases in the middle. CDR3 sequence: CASSSTGNDGYTF. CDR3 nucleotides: TGCGCCAGCAGCTCTACAGGGAATGATGGCTACACCTTC. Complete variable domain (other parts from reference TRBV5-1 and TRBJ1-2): KAGVTQTPRYLIKTRGQQVTLSCSPISGHRSVSWYQQTPGQGLQFLFEYFSETQRNKGNFPGRFSGRQFSNSRSEMNVSTLELGDSALYLCASSSTGNDGYTFGSGTRLTVV.

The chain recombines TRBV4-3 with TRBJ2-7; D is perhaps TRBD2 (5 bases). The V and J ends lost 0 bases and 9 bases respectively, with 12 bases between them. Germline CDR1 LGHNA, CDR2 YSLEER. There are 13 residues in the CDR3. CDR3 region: CASSQDLGSGQYF. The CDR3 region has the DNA TGCGCCAGCAGCCAAGATTTGGGAAGCGGGCAGTACTTC.

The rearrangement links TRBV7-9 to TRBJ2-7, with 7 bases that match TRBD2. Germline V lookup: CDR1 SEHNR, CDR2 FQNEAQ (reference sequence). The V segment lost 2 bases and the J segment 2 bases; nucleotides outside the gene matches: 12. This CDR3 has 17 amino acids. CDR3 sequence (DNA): TGTGCCAGCAGCTTATACCGCGGCACTAGCGCGGCCTACGAGCAGTACTTC. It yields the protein CASSLYRGTSAAYEQYF.

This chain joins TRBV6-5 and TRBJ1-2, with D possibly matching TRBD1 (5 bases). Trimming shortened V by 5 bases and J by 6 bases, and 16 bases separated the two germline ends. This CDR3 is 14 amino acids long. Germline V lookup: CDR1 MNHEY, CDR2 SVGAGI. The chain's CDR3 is CASSEYSGRDGYTF. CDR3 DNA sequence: TGTGCCAGCAGTGAATATTCAGGGAGGGATGGCTACACCTTC.

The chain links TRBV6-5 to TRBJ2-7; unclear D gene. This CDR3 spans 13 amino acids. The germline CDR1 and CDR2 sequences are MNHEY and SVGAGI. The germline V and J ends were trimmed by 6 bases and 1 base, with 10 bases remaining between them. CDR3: CASSPGLSYEQYF. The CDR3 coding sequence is TGTGCCAGCAGCCCGGGTCTGTCCTACGAGCAGTACTTC.

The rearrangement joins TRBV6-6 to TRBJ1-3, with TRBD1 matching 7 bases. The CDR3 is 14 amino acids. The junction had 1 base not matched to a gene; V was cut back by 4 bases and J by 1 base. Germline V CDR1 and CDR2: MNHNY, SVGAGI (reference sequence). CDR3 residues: CASSFRGSGNTIYF. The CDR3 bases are TGTGCCAGCAGTTTCAGGGGGTCTGGAAACACCATATATTTT.

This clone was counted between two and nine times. The CDR3 nucleotides are TGTGCCAGTTCTCTAAGGGGGCAGGGGAGGAGCAATCAGCCCCAGCATTTT. It is translated as CASSLRGQGRSNQPQHF. The J gene is TRBJ1-5, the V gene TRBV19; 7 positions match TRBD1. The CDR3 is 17 residues long. J was trimmed by 1 base and V by 8 bases; bases with no gene match: 14. Germline V CDR1 and CDR2: LNHDA, SQIVND (reference sequence).

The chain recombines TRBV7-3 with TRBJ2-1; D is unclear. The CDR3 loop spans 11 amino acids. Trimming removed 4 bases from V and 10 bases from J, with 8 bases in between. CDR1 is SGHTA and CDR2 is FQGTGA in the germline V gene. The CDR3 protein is CASSSGEEQFF. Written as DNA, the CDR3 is TGTGCCAGCAGCTCCGGTGAGGAGCAGTTCTTC.

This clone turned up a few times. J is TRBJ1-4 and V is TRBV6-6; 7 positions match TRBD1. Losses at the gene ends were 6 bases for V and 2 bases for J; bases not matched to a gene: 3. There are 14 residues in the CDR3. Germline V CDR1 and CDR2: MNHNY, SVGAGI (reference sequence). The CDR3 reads CASREGGTNEKLFF. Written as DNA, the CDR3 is TGTGCCAGCAGGGAAGGGGGCACTAATGAAAAACTGTTTTTT.

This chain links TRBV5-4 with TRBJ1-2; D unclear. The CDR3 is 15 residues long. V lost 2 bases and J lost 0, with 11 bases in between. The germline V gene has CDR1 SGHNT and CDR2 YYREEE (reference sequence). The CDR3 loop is CASSLDYRANYGYTF. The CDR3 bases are TGTGCCAGCAGCTTAGATTACAGAGCTAACTATGGCTACACCTTC.

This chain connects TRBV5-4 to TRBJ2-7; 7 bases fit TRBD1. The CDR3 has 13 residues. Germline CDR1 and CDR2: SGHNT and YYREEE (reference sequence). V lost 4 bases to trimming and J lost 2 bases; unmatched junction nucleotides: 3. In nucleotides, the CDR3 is TGTGCCAGCAGCGCCGGGACAGCCTACGAGCAGTACTTC. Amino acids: CASSAGTAYEQYF.

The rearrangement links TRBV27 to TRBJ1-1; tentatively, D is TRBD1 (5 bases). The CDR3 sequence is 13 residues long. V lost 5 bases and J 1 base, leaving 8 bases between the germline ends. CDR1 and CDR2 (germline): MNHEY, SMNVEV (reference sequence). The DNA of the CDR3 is TGTGCCAGCAGTCCGACAGAGAACACTGAAGCTTTCTTT. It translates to CASSPTENTEAFF.

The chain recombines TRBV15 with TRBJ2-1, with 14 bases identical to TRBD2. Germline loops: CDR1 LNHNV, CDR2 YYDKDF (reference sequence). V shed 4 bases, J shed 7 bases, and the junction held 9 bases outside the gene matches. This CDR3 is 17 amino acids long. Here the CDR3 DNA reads TGTGCCACCAGCAATACCCGACTAGCGGGAGGGCCGAATGAGCAGTTCTTC. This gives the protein CATSNTRLAGGPNEQFF.

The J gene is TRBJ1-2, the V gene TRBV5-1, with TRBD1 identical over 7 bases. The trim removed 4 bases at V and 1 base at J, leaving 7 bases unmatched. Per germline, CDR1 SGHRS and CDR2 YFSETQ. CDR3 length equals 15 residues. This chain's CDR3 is CASSPGDRYNYGYTF. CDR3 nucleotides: TGCGCCAGCAGCCCGGGGGACAGATATAACTATGGCTACACCTTC. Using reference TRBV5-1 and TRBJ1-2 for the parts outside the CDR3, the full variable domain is KAGVTQTPRYLIKTRGQQVTLSCSPISGHRSVSWYQQTPGQGLQFLFEYFSETQRNKGNFPGRFSGRQFSNSRSEMNVSTLELGDSALYLCASSPGDRYNYGYTFGSGTRLTVV.

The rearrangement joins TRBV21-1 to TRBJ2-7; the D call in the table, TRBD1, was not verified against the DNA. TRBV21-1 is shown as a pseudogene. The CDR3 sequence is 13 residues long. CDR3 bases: TGTGCCAGCAGCAAAAAAAGGGGGTACGAGCAGTACTTC. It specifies CASSKKRGYEQYF.

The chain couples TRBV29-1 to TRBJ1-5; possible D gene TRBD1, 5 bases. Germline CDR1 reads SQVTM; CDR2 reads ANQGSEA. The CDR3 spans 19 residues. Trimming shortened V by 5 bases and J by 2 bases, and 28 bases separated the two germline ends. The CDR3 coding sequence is TGCAGCGTTCAGGCGGGGCAGGGCGATCTGTGGGGGGGCAATCAGCCCCAGCATTTT. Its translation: CSVQAGQGDLWGGNQPQHF.

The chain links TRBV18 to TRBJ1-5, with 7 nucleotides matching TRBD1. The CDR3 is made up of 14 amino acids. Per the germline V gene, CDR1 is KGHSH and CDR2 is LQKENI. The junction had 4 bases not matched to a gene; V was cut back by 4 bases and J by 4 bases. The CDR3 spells CASSQGAVNQPQHF. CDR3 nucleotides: TGTGCCAGCTCACAGGGGGCCGTTAATCAGCCCCAGCATTTT.

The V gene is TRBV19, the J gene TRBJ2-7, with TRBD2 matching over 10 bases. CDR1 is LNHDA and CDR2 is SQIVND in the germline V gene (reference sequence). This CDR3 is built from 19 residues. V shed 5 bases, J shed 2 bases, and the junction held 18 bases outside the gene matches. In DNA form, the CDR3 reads TGTGCCAGTAGTCCAGCCGGGCTAGCGGGAGAGGGAAGTCCCTACGAGCAGTACTTC. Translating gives CASSPAGLAGEGSPYEQYF.

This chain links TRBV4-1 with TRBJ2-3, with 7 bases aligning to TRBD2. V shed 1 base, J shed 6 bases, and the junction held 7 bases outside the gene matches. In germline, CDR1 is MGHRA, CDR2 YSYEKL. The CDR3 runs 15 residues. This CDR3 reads CASSQAAGAGDTQYF. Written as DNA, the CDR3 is TGCGCCAGCAGCCAAGCGGCGGGAGCAGGGGATACGCAGTATTTT.

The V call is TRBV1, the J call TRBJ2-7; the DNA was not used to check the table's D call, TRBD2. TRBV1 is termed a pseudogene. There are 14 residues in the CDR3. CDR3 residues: CTSSQGTSGRWQYF. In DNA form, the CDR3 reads TGCACCAGCAGCCAAGGGACTAGCGGGAGATGGCAGTACTTC.

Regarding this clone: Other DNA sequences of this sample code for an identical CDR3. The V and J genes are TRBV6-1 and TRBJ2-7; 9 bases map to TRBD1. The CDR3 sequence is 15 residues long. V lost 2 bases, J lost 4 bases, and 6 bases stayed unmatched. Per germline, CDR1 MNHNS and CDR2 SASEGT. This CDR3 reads CASSEPGTGSYEQYF. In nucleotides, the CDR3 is TGTGCCAGCAGTGAACCCGGGACAGGGAGTTACGAGCAGTACTTC.

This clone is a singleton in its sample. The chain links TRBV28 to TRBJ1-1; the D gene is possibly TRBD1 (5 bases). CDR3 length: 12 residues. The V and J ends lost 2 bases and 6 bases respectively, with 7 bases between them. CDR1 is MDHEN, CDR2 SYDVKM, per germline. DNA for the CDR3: TGTGCCAGCAGTTTACAGGGATCTGAAGCTTTCTTT. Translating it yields CASSLQGSEAFF.

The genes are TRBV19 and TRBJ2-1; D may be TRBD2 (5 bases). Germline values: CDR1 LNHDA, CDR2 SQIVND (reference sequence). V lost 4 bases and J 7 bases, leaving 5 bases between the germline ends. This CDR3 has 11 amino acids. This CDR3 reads CASSRGNEQFF. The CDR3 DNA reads TGTGCCAGTAGTAGAGGGAATGAGCAGTTCTTC.

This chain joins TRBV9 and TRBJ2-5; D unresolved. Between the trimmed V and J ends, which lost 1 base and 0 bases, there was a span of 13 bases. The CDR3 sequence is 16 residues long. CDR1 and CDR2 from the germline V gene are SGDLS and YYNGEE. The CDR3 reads CASSVYGRLNQETQYF. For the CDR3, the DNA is TGTGCCAGCAGCGTATATGGCAGGCTAAACCAAGAGACCCAGTACTTC.

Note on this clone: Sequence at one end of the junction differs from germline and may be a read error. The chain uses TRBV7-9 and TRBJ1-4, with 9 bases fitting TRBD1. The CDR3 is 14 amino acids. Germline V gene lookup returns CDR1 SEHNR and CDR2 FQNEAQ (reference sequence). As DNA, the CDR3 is TGTTCCAGCAGCTTGGGACAGGGTGATGGAAAACTGTTTTTT. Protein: CSSSLGQGDGKLFF.